Each of the 23 T cell receptor beta chains below was sequenced from the same sample in a study of CD8 T cells in ankylosing spondylitis. Via MiXCR, TCRdb re-called the 5' RACE reads, giving one row per CDR3 protein. The sample holds about 200,000 distinct CDR3 sequences, roughly 24% seen once. Specimen: blood, either unsorted or a sorted T cell fraction (not recorded which). The receptor source for this set is a male donor with ankylosing spondylitis or in good health (not recorded which).

Only a few counts were recorded for this clonotype. The chain uses TRBV20-1 and TRBJ2-5; 7 nucleotides align to TRBD2. CDR3 length: 13 amino acids. In germline, CDR1 is DFQATT, CDR2 SNEGSKA (reference sequence). V lost 5 bases to trimming and J lost 1 base; unmatched junction nucleotides: 4. This CDR3 reads CSAAGTIQETQYF. CDR3 bases: TGCAGTGCTGCCGGGACTATCCAAGAGACCCAGTACTTC.

The table lists this clonotype with many counts. This sequence joins TRBV29-1 and TRBJ2-7; 7 bases match TRBD1. This CDR3 is 14 amino acids long. V dropped 3 bases and J dropped 0; count of bases not matched to a gene: 5. Germline CDR1 reads SQVTM; CDR2 reads ANQGSEA. The CDR3 coding sequence is TGCAGCGTTGATTCGGCAGGGGGCTCCTACGAGCAGTACTTC. The encoded protein is CSVDSAGGSYEQYF.

The V call is TRBV7-3, the J call TRBJ1-3; D call uncertain. This CDR3 comprises 16 residues. Germline V lookup: CDR1 SGHTA, CDR2 FQGTGA. V lost 5 bases and J 0 bases, leaving 14 bases between the germline ends. The CDR3, as DNA: TGTGCCAGCAGCGCGGGTCCCCCTCTCTCTGGAAACACCATATATTTT. Translation gives CASSAGPPLSGNTIYF.

This clonotype occurred many times. The CDR3 DNA reads TGCAGCGTTGGACAGGGGTTCTACAATGAGCAGTTCTTC. This codes for CSVGQGFYNEQFF. V usage is TRBV29-1 and J usage is TRBJ2-1, with 8 bases lining up with TRBD1. CDR3 size: 13 residues. Trimming at V came to 4 bases and at J to 3 bases, leaving 2 bases not matched to a gene. Germline CDR1 is SQVTM and CDR2 is ANQGSEA.

This chain connects TRBV20-1 to TRBJ2-7, with 7 bases identical to TRBD1. CDR1 and CDR2 (germline): DFQATT, SNEGSKA (reference sequence). CDR3 length equals 16 residues. V was clipped by 4 bases and J by 1 base; unmatched bases: 13. CDR3 DNA: TGCAGTGCTAAGACAGGGTATGATATTGGATCCTACGAGCAGTACTTC. Its translation: CSAKTGYDIGSYEQYF.

This clonotype was observed at least ten times. CDR3 sequence (DNA): TGCGCCAGCAGCCAAGTACGGAAGACAACTAATGAAAAACTGTTTTTT. It codes for CASSQVRKTTNEKLFF. V gene TRBV4-3 combines with J gene TRBJ1-4; unclear D gene. Germline V gene sequence: CDR1 LGHNA, CDR2 YSLEER. Trimming left V 1 base short and J 0 bases short, with 9 bases between. CDR3 size: 16 residues.

This chain's CDR3 is CSAPRQSPYEQYF. In nucleotides, the CDR3 is TGCAGTGCTCCGCGACAGAGTCCCTACGAGCAGTACTTC. V and J are TRBV20-1 and TRBJ2-7; weak D call: TRBD1 (5 bases). V was trimmed by 5 bases and J by 2 bases, leaving 13 bases between them. CDR3 length: 13 amino acids. Germline-derived CDR1 and CDR2 are DFQATT and SNEGSKA (reference sequence).

The chain has TRBV20-1 and TRBJ2-3, with TRBD2 matching over 7 bases. From germline, CDR1 is DFQATT and CDR2 SNEGSKA (reference sequence). The CDR3 is 15 residues long. V shed 2 bases and J 2 bases; nucleotides not matched to a gene: 7. CDR3 in DNA: TGCAGTGCTAGAACTCTAGCGGCGCCCACAGATACGCAGTATTTT. Its protein is CSARTLAAPTDTQYF.

This clonotype was counted a few times. The chain has TRBV6-5 and TRBJ1-6; D uncertain. Germline loops: CDR1 MNHEY, CDR2 SVGAGI. The V gene lost 4 bases and the J gene lost 8 bases, with 12 bases spanning the gap. This CDR3 comprises 14 residues. CDR3 DNA sequence: TGTGCCAGCAGTTCGAGGCGGCGGGATTCACCCCTCCACTTT. Encoded protein: CASSSRRRDSPLHF.

The V and J genes are TRBV5-6 and TRBJ2-1; 9 bases fit TRBD1. Losses at the gene ends were 5 bases for V and 2 bases for J; bases not matched to a gene: 8. The CDR3 is made up of 16 amino acids. CDR1 SGHDT and CDR2 YYEEEE come from the germline V gene. The CDR3 DNA follows: TGTGCCAGCAGTTTATGGACAGGGGCCACCTACAATGAGCAGTTCTTC. Its protein product is CASSLWTGATYNEQFF.

The chain joins TRBV20-1 to TRBJ2-5, with D possibly being TRBD2 (7 bases). Germline loops: CDR1 DFQATT, CDR2 SNEGSKA (reference sequence). This CDR3 is built from 13 residues. Trimming took 6 bases from V and 4 from J, leaving 15 bases between them. The CDR3 region has the DNA TGCAGTGCGACACAGGGAGGGGGAGAGACCCAGTACTTC. Translation gives CSATQGGGETQYF.

With regard to this clonotype: A single base separates this from a much larger clone, so it may be a read error. This chain links TRBV25-1 with TRBJ2-3, with TRBD1 matching 9 bases. The CDR3 totals 16 residues. V shed 4 bases, J shed 3 bases, and the junction held 8 bases outside the gene matches. Germline loops: CDR1 MGHDK, CDR2 SYGVNS. The DNA for the CDR3 is TGTGCCAGCAGTGTACAGGGGGCGCATGAGACAGATACGCAGTATTTT. This translates into CASSVQGAHETDTQYF.

In its sample, this clonotype was seen many times. The genes are TRBV24-1 and TRBJ2-3, with TRBD1 identical over 10 bases. CDR1 and CDR2 (germline): KGHDR, SFDVKD. CDR3 length: 15 residues. Trimming took 4 bases from V and 5 from J; bases not matched to a gene: 5. The CDR3 here is CATSESGTGEDTQYF. Written as DNA, the CDR3 is TGTGCCACCAGTGAATCCGGGACAGGGGAAGATACGCAGTATTTT.

This clonotype was found many times. The chain carries TRBV20-1 and TRBJ2-3, with TRBD2 as a possible D gene (6 bases). Trimming stripped 6 bases from V and 4 bases from J, with 11 bases between. Per germline, CDR1 DFQATT and CDR2 SNEGSKA (reference sequence). This CDR3 has 12 amino acids. DNA for the CDR3: TGCAGTGCACACACTAGCCCAGATACGCAGTATTTT. It encodes CSAHTSPDTQYF.

Comments on this clonotype: This could be a read error, since a much larger clone is one nucleotide away. The chain joins TRBV7-9 to TRBJ2-1; 9 bases align to TRBD2. This CDR3 is 15 amino acids long. Germline CDR1 reads SEHNR; CDR2 reads FQNEAQ (reference sequence). The DNA for the CDR3 is TGTGCCAGCAGCACCGGGACTAGCTCCTACAATGAGCGGTTCTTC. Its protein product is CASSTGTSSYNERFF. The complete variable domain, with remaining parts taken from reference TRBV7-9 and TRBJ2-1, reads DTGVSQNPRHKITKRGQNVTFRCDPISEHNRLYWYRQTLGQGPEFLTYFQNEAQLEKSRLLSDRFSAERPKGSFSTLEIQRTEQGDSAMYLCASSTGTSSYNERFFGPGTRLTVL.

This clonotype has a count of ten or more. The V call is TRBV20-1, the J call TRBJ2-5; TRBD1 agrees at 9 bases. The J segment lost 9 bases and the V segment lost 0 bases, leaving 14 bases of the junction unmatched. Germline lookup yields CDR1 DFQATT and CDR2 SNEGSKA (reference sequence). The CDR3 spans 16 residues. CDR3 residues: CSAREIVTGTGRAQYF. The DNA for the CDR3 is TGCAGTGCTAGAGAAATCGTGACCGGGACAGGGAGGGCCCAGTACTTC.

This clonotype was found a few times. The chain is built from TRBV12-3 or TRBV12-4 and TRBJ1-2, with D unclear. The CDR3 spans 15 residues. V lost 7 bases and J 2 bases, leaving 17 bases between the germline ends. The CDR3 here is CASTHRRLANYGYTF. The CDR3 DNA is TGTGCCAGCACCCACCGTCGACTCGCAAACTATGGCTACACCTTC.

The chain combines TRBV29-1 with TRBJ1-4; D unresolved. The germline CDR1 and CDR2 sequences are SQVTM and ANQGSEA. This CDR3 comprises 11 residues. Trimming shortened V by 7 bases and J by 7 bases, and 10 bases separated the two germline ends. The CDR3 spells CSALLPEKLFF. As DNA, the CDR3 is TGCAGCGCCCTCTTGCCTGAAAAACTGTTTTTT.

The chain is built from TRBV20-1 and TRBJ1-3, with TRBD1 identical over 7 bases. This CDR3 has 15 amino acids. Germline CDR1 and CDR2: DFQATT and SNEGSKA (reference sequence). The V and J ends lost 0 bases and 1 base, in that order; junction bases with no gene match: 3. The CDR3 sequence: CSARDVRGSGNTIYF. CDR3 DNA sequence: TGCAGTGCTAGAGACGTCAGGGGGTCTGGAAACACCATATATTTT.

This clonotype appeared many times. This chain connects TRBV10-3 to TRBJ2-5, with a tentative D call TRBD2 (5 bases). Looked up from germline, CDR1 is ENHRY and CDR2 is SYGVKD. V was pared by 6 bases and J by 5 bases, with 19 bases between. The CDR3 extends over 15 amino acids. CDR3 bases: TGTGCCATCAGGAATAAGAGCGGCCCCGAGGAGACCCAGTACTTC. This translates into CAIRNKSGPEETQYF.

This clonotype was recorded a few times. This chain joins TRBV7-2 and TRBJ2-3, with 9 bases lining up with TRBD2. The CDR3 spans 15 residues. CDR1 is SGHTA, CDR2 FQGNSA, per germline. V dropped 10 bases and J dropped 11; count of bases not matched to a gene: 19. CDR3 sequence reads: CATAPTSGSRIGQYF. CDR3 in DNA: TGTGCCACCGCTCCGACTAGCGGATCAAGGATTGGGCAGTATTTT.

In its sample, this clonotype was seen many times. The genes are TRBV6-2 or TRBV6-3 and TRBJ2-1; TRBD2 is a possible D gene (6 bases). The length of the CDR3 is 13 residues. From germline, CDR1 is MNHEY and CDR2 SVGEGT. V was pared by 6 bases and J by 7 bases, with 13 bases between. This CDR3 is CASSGGERNEQFF. The CDR3 DNA sequence: TGTGCCAGCAGCGGGGGTGAGAGGAATGAGCAGTTCTTC.

This clonotype was seen more than once but under ten times. The chain recombines TRBV7-2 with TRBJ2-2; possible D gene TRBD2, 6 bases. The CDR3 contains 16 residues. Deletions cut 0 bases from V and 5 bases from J, with 13 bases between. CDR1 is SGHTA and CDR2 is FQGNSA in the germline V gene. For the CDR3, the DNA is TGTGCCAGCAGCTTAGCGCAAGGAGGGATGACCGGGGAGCTGTTTTTT. Amino acid sequence: CASSLAQGGMTGELFF. The full variable domain, with the rest looked up from reference TRBV7-2 and TRBJ2-2, is GAGVSQSPSNKVTEKGKDVELRCDPISGHTALYWYRQSLGQGLEFLIYFQGNSAPDKSGLPSDRFSAERTGGSVSTLTIQRTQQEDSAVYLCASSLAQGGMTGELFFGEGSRLTVL.